This T cell receptor beta chain was recorded in a study of T cell responses to AZD1222 COVID-19 vaccine. Study-wide points: Repertoires were obtained only post-peak T cell response. Spike regions recognized by vaccine-associated CD4 TCRs spanned the protein, led by 160-218 and 743-854. Unmutated variant regions reportedly attract nearly half of all spike-specific TCRs.

This clone appeared once. Its antigen is unknown. Some clones are missing from TCRdb's copy, which holds only in-frame ones; the method was immunoSEQ multiplex PCR. The sample includes over 150,000 clones, 88% of them seen just once. Trimming took 5 bases from V and 3 from J, leaving 14 bases between them. CDR1 and CDR2 (germline): ENHRY, SYGVKD. CDR3 length: 16 residues. The V and J genes are TRBV10-3 and TRBJ1-6; no firm D call. The specimen comprised peripheral blood, sampled on day 0 of AZD1222 vaccination. The receptor's source is an adult in good health. For the CDR3, the DNA is TGTGCCATCAGTCATGGGCAGTCCAACTATAATTCACCCCTCCACTTT. The encoded protein is CAISHGQSNYNSPLHF.